A single sample gave rise to the 13 T cell receptor beta chains below, sequenced in a study of OX40 agonist ivuxolimab in advanced cancers. The data were produced by immunoSEQ multiplex PCR, yet TCRdb's version contains in-frame clones alone and is incomplete. Here the sample spans 70,000 to 100,000 clones, 75% to 90% being singletons. The source was CD4+ or CD8+ T cells sorted from blood, collected in a trial of the OX40 agonist ivuxolimab. These receptors were taken from an adult with an advanced solid tumor such as melanoma, head and neck, liver or kidney cancer.

On this clone: At one of its ends the junction is not consistent with the germline gene, which may arise from a read error. The rearrangement links TRBV13 to TRBJ2-7, with D perhaps matching TRBD2 (6 bases). Germline values: CDR1 PRHDT, CDR2 FYEKMQ (reference sequence). This CDR3 contains 14 residues. CDR3: CASSRTGLTYEQYF. As DNA, the CDR3 is TGTGCCAGCAGCAGGACGGGACTTACCTATGAGCAGTACTTC.

The chain couples TRBV5-1 to TRBJ1-2; D not certain. This CDR3 comprises 13 residues. Germline V gives CDR1 SGHRS, CDR2 YFSETQ. Between the trimmed V and J ends, which lost 4 bases and 4 bases, there was a span of 11 bases. The CDR3 DNA is TGCGCCAGCAGCCCAAGAATGGGCTATGGCTACACCTTC. Translating it yields CASSPRMGYGYTF.

The chain joins TRBV4-1 to TRBJ1-1, with D unclear. Germline assignment: CDR1 MGHRA and CDR2 YSYEKL. CDR3 length: 15 amino acids. V was trimmed by 0 bases and J by 5 bases, leaving 13 bases between them. CDR3 residues: CASSQDGPVGTEAFF. CDR3 bases: TGCGCCAGCAGCCAAGATGGTCCGGTAGGAACTGAAGCTTTCTTT.

This chain connects TRBV29-1 to TRBJ2-5; no clear D. The J call may be incorrect, as the DNA end agrees better with TRBJ2-7. CDR3 length: 13 residues. Germline assignment: CDR1 SQVTM and CDR2 ANQGSEA. CDR3 in amino acids: CSVEVASSYEQYF. CDR3 sequence (DNA): TGCAGCGTTGAAGTGGCGAGTTCCTACGAGCAGTACTTC.

This clone was recorded only once. The gene calls are TRBV5-6 and TRBJ1-4, with D tentatively TRBD1 (5 bases). CDR1 and CDR2 from the germline V gene are SGHDT and YYEEEE. The CDR3 runs to 14 residues. The V gene lost 2 bases and the J gene lost 7 bases, with 12 bases spanning the gap. The CDR3 sequence is CASSFGQGGEKLFF. Here the CDR3 DNA reads TGTGCCAGCAGCTTCGGCCAGGGAGGTGAAAAACTGTTTTTT.

The genes are TRBV5-1 and TRBJ2-1; tentatively, D is TRBD1 (5 bases). Trimming took off 6 bases at V and 3 bases at J, with 13 bases between the two ends. CDR3 size: 14 residues. Germline CDR1 and CDR2: SGHRS and YFSETQ. The CDR3 DNA sequence: TGCGCCAGCAAGAAGGGGCCTGACTACAATGAGCAGTTCTTC. It specifies CASKKGPDYNEQFF.

The rearrangement links TRBV19 to TRBJ1-5; TRBD1 aligns across 8 bases. This CDR3 has 12 residues. The V segment lost 6 bases and the J segment 5 bases; nucleotides outside the gene matches: 0. Per germline, CDR1 LNHDA and CDR2 SQIVND (reference sequence). The CDR3 coding sequence is TGTGCCAGTAGGGACAGGGATCAGCCCCAGCATTTT. Its protein product is CASRDRDQPQHF. The full variable domain, its missing parts supplied by reference TRBV19 and TRBJ1-5, is DGGITQSPKYLFRKEGQNVTLSCEQNLNHDAMYWYRQDPGQGLRLIYYSQIVNDFQKGDIAEGYSVSREKKESFPLTVTSAQKNPTAFYLCASRDRDQPQHFGDGTRLSIL.

J is TRBJ2-7 and V is TRBV6-1, with 13 positions matching TRBD2. Germline V CDR1 and CDR2: MNHNS, SASEGT. Losses at the gene ends were 7 bases for V and 3 bases for J; bases not matched to a gene: 6. This CDR3 spans 15 amino acids. CDR3 residues: CASTLGLAGDYEQYF. CDR3 sequence (DNA): TGTGCCAGCACTTTAGGACTAGCGGGGGACTACGAGCAGTACTTC.

A single count supports this clone. The chain is built from TRBV5-1 and TRBJ2-7; 7 bases match TRBD2. The germline V gene encodes CDR1 SGHRS and CDR2 YFSETQ. V was clipped by 0 bases and J by 2 bases; unmatched bases: 5. CDR3 length equals 15 residues. The chain's CDR3 is CASSLAGGLAYEQYF. The CDR3 coding sequence is TGCGCCAGCAGCTTGGCGGGGGGATTAGCCTACGAGCAGTACTTC.

This sequence joins TRBV5-6 and TRBJ1-2; a possible D gene is TRBD1 (5 bases). The V gene's germline CDR1 is SGHDT and CDR2 YYEEEE. The V gene lost 3 bases and the J gene lost 8 bases, with 14 bases spanning the gap. The CDR3 extends over 13 amino acids. CDR3 sequence (DNA): TGTGCCAGCAGCTCCCCGGGACTCCCCGGCTACACCTTC. Its protein product is CASSSPGLPGYTF.

The rearrangement links TRBV19 to TRBJ1-1; TRBD1 aligns across 8 bases. CDR1 LNHDA and CDR2 SQIVND come from the germline V gene (reference sequence). The ends lost 6 bases at V and 3 bases at J; junction bases unmatched: 9. The CDR3 has 15 amino acids. The CDR3 here is CASRRTGGSDTEAFF. As DNA, the CDR3 is TGTGCCAGTAGGCGCACAGGGGGGTCTGACACTGAAGCTTTCTTT.

The chain recombines TRBV25-1 with TRBJ1-1, with no clear D. Germline CDR1 reads MGHDK; CDR2 reads SYGVNS. The CDR3 runs 13 residues. Trimming took off 7 bases at V and 4 bases at J, with 13 bases between the two ends. The CDR3 DNA reads TGTGCCAGCAAGACTGGCCATGGCACTGAAGCTTTCTTT. Translating gives CASKTGHGTEAFF. The whole variable domain, filled in from reference TRBV25-1 and TRBJ1-1, reads EADIYQTPRYLVIGTGKKITLECSQTMGHDKMYWYQQDPGMELHLIHYSYGVNSTEKGDLSSESTVSRIRTEHFPLTLESARPSHTSQYLCASKTGHGTEAFFGQGTRLTVV.

This rearrangement joins TRBV5-8 to TRBJ2-5; TRBD1 might be the D (6 bases). From germline, CDR1 is SGHTS and CDR2 YDEGEE. V was trimmed by 2 bases and J by 11 bases, leaving 25 bases between them. The CDR3 is 16 residues long. The CDR3 region is CASSLSGQSTGDWQYF. The CDR3 coding sequence is TGTGCCAGCAGCTTATCGGGACAATCAACTGGGGATTGGCAGTACTTC. Full variable domain (missing parts from reference TRBV5-8 and TRBJ2-5): EAGVTQSPTHLIKTRGQQATLRCSPISGHTSVYWYQQALGLGLQFLLWYDEGEERNRGNFPPRFSGRQFPNYSSELNVNALELEDSALYLCASSLSGQSTGDWQYFGPGTRLLVL.